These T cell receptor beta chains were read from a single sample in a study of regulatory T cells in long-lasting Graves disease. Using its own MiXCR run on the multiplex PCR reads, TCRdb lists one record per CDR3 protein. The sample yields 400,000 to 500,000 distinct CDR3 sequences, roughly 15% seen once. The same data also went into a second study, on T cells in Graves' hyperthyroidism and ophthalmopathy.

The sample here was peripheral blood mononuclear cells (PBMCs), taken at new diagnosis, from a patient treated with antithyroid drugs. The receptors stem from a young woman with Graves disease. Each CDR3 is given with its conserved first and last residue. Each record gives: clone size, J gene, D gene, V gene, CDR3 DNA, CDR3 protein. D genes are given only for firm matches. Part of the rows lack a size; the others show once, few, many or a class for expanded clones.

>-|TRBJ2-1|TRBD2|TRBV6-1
TGTGCCAGCAGTGGACTAGCGGGAGGGCCTAGGGATGAGCAGTTCTTC
CASSGLAGGPRDEQFF
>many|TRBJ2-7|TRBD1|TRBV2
TGTGCCAGCAGCCTCGACAGGGCTAGAGCCTACGAGCAGTACTTC
CASSLDRARAYEQYF
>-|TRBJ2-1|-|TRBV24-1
TGTGCCACCAGTGATCCTGGCGGCCGCTCCTACAATGAGCAGTTCTTC
CATSDPGGRSYNEQFF
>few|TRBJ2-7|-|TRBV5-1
TGCGCCAGCCGCGGGGCCAGGGGCCGGGACCACTCCTACGAGCAGTACTTC
CASRGARGRDHSYEQYF
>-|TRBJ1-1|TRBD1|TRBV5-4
TGTGCCAGCAGTATCAGGGGGGCCCTTGGGACTGAAGCTTTCTTT
CASSIRGALGTEAFF
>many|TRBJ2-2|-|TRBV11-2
TGTGCCAGCAGCTTACGGGGGGCGCGGTACGGGGAGCTGTTTTTT
CASSLRGARYGELFF
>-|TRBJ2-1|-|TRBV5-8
TGTGCCAGCAGCTGGTTATCAGGGTTTGCTGAGCAGTTCTTC
CASSWLSGFAEQFF
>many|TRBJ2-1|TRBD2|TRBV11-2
TGTGCCAGCAGCTCAACTAGCGGGAGGATCAATGAGCAGTTCTTC
CASSSTSGRINEQFF
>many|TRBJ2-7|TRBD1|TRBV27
TGTGCCAGCAGTCCGGGACAGCAATACGAGCAGTACTTC
CASSPGQQYEQYF
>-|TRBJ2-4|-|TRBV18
TGTGCCAGCTCACTAGGACAGAGGAGAGGAGCCAAAAACATTCAGTACTTC
CASSLGQRRGAKNIQYF
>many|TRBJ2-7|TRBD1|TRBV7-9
TGTGCCAGCAGCTTGACCACCGGGACAGCTGCCGAGCAGTACTTC
CASSLTTGTAAEQYF
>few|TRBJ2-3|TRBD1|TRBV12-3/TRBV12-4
TGTGCCAGCAGTTTAGGGACAGGGCCTGTGAATACGCAGTATTTT
CASSLGTGPVNTQYF
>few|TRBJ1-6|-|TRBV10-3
TGTGCCATCAGTGAGTGGGACACGAGCTCCTATAATTCACCCCTCCACTTT
CAISEWDTSSYNSPLHF
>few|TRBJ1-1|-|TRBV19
TGTGCCAGTACTGGGACTTTCTTCACTGAAGCTTTCTTT
CASTGTFFTEAFF
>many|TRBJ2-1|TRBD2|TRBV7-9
TGTGCCAGCAGCTTGACTAGCGGGAGGGCTCCTAATGAGCAGTTCTTC
CASSLTSGRAPNEQFF
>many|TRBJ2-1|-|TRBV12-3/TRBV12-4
TGTGCCAGCGCAATCTCAGACAGTACCTACAATGAGCAGTTCTTC
CASAISDSTYNEQFF
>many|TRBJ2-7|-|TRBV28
TGTGCCAGCACTGCGTGGACAGTGAGATACGAGCAGTACTTC
CASTAWTVRYEQYF
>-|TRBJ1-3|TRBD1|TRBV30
TGTGCCTGGAGTGAGGGGACAGTCGACACCATATATTTT
CAWSEGTVDTIYF
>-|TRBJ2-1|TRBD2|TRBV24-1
TGTGCCACCAGTGGCCAACTAGCGGGAGGCAGTTACAATGAGCAGTTCTTC
CATSGQLAGGSYNEQFF
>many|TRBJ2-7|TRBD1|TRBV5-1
TGCGCCAGCAGCCCGACGGGACAGGTGATATACGAGCAGTACTTC
CASSPTGQVIYEQYF
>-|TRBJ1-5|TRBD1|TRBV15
TGTGCCACCAGCCGATACTGGGACAGCACAAATCAGCCCCAGCATTTT
CATSRYWDSTNQPQHF
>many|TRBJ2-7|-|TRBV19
TGTGCCAGTAGTATAGGACCGGGCTACGAGCAGTACTTC
CASSIGPGYEQYF
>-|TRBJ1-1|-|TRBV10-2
TGCGCCAGCAGTCAACGGGGTGGTGAAGCTTTCTTT
CASSQRGGEAFF
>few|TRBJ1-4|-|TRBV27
TGTGCCAGCAGTCTTATCTACCAGGAGGGGGGACTGGGTGAAAAACTGTTTTTT
CASSLIYQEGGLGEKLFF
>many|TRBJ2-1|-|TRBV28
TGTGCCAGCACCATTGGACAGCGGAACAATGAGCAGTTCTTC
CASTIGQRNNEQFF
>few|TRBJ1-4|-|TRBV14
TGTGCCAGCAGCCAAGACAGGAGGACAAAACTGTTTTTT
CASSQDRRTKLFF
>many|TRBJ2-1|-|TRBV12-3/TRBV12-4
TGTGCCAGCAACTTCAGGGGCTATGAGCAGTTCTTC
CASNFRGYEQFF
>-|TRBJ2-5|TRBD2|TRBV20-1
TGCAGTGTCAGTAGCGGGAGGGCCGGGGAGACCCAGTACTTC
CSVSSGRAGETQYF
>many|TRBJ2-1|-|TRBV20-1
TGCAGTGAAAGCCACGGACAGCTCTCCTACAATGAGCAGTTCTTC
CSESHGQLSYNEQFF
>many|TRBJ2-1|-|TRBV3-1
TGTGCCAGCAGCCAAGCCTTTGGGGCTAGCTCCTACAATGAGCAGTTCTTC
CASSQAFGASSYNEQFF
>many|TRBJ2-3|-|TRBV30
TGTGCCTGGAGTAGTGGAGTTAGCACAGATACGCAGTATTTT
CAWSSGVSTDTQYF
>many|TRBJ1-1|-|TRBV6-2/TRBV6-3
TGTGCCAGCAGTTACTACAGCTCGAACACTGAAGCTTTCTTT
CASSYYSSNTEAFF
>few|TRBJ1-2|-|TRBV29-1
TGCAGCGCTGAAGGGTTGAACTATGGCTACACCTTC
CSAEGLNYGYTF
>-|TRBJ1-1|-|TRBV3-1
TGTGCCAGCAGCCCTCTAGCGCTTACAGGGAACACTGAAGCTTTCTTT
CASSPLALTGNTEAFF
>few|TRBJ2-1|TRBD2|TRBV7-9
TGTGCCAGCAGAAGGGCTAGCGGGAGTTTGTTTGAGCAGTTCTTC
CASRRASGSLFEQFF
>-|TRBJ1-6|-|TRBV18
TGTGCCAGCTCATCGCGCAGGGGCGGTTCACCCCTCCACTTT
CASSSRRGGSPLHF